This is a list of T cell receptor beta chains from one sample in a study of blood T cell repertoires in COVID-19. Clones were read by immunoSEQ multiplex PCR, and TCRdb kept only the in-frame ones, dropping some. The sample consists of 200,000 to 250,000 clones, roughly four fifths of them appearing once. Sequencing input: peripheral blood. These receptors all come from a woman of 80 years or more with COVID-19, enrolled during active disease. Both conserved end residues are part of each CDR3.

J gene: TRBJ1-5; V gene: TRBV3-1/TRBV3-2; CDR3 protein: CASSSQGSNQPQHF
J gene: TRBJ1-1; V gene: TRBV2; CDR3 protein: CASRGTMNTEAFF
J gene: TRBJ2-7; V gene: TRBV3-1/TRBV3-2; CDR3 protein: CASSPNRGLLYEQYF
J gene: TRBJ1-6; V gene: TRBV6-4; CDR3 protein: CASTRGIEVPHNSPLHF
J gene: TRBJ2-3; V gene: TRBV24-1; CDR3 protein: CATSGTSVSDTQYF
J gene: TRBJ2-2; V gene: TRBV7-9; CDR3 protein: CASSRDRTGELFF
J gene: TRBJ2-3; V gene: TRBV2; CDR3 protein: CASSETRITDTQYF
J gene: TRBJ2-1; V gene: TRBV5-5; CDR3 protein: CASSGTSGNPYNEQFF
J gene: TRBJ2-3; V gene: TRBV23-1; CDR3 protein: CAINGEREVARDTQYF
J gene: TRBJ2-3; V gene: TRBV5-1; CDR3 protein: CASKTAPSTDTQYF
J gene: TRBJ2-1; V gene: TRBV28; CDR3 protein: CATYRESYNEQFF
J gene: TRBJ1-2; V gene: TRBV28; CDR3 protein: CASRQVNYGYTF
J gene: TRBJ2-5; V gene: TRBV2; CDR3 protein: CASSSGLAGAGYLSETQYF
J gene: TRBJ1-4; V gene: TRBV5-5; CDR3 protein: CASGGDNEKLFF
J gene: TRBJ1-4; V gene: TRBV28; CDR3 protein: CASSTTGEVGKLFF